The T cell receptor (beta chain) described here comes from a study of early T cells in non-severe SARS-CoV-2 infection. Background on the study: Sequencing was performed on bulk RNA from unsorted whole blood, leaving chains unpaired. Study-wide results and limits: The study's VDJdb matching favored anti-spike CD8 responses and missed private and CD4 specificities.

Attached unique molecular identifiers marked individual cDNA molecules. In TCRdb, the 5' RACE reads were re-called with MiXCR into one record per CDR3 protein. The table has approximately 34,000 distinct CDR3 sequences, approximately 8.7% seen once; the top ten hold roughly 12%. V lost 4 bases, J lost 7 bases, and 11 bases stayed unmatched. The germline V gene has CDR1 MDHEN and CDR2 SYDVKM. The CDR3 has 17 amino acids. This clonotype was observed a handful of times. The target antigen is unknown. This receptor was taken from an adult who was a healthcare worker with PCR-confirmed SARS-CoV-2 infection or an uninfected control (not recorded which). Sequencing used whole blood, obtained at baseline. This chain connects TRBV28 to TRBJ2-4; 12 nucleotides agree with TRBD2. The CDR3 region has the DNA TGTGCCAGCAGTTCTCAGACTAGCGGGGGCCCAGAGAACATTCAGTACTTC. Amino acids: CASSSQTSGGPENIQYF.